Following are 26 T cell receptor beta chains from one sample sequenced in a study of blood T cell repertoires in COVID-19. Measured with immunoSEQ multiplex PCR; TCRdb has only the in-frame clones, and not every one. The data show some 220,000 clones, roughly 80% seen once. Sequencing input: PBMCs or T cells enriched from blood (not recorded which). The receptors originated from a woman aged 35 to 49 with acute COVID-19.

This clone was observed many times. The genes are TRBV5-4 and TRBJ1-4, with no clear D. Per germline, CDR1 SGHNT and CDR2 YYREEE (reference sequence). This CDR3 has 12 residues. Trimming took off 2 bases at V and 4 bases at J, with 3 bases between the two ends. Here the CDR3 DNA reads TGTGCCAGCAGCTTACTTAATGAAAAACTGTTTTTT. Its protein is CASSLLNEKLFF.

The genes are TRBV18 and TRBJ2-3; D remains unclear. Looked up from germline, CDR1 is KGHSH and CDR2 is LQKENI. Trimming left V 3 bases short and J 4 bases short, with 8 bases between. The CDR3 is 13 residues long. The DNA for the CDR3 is TGTGCCAGCTCACCCTATACCGCAGATACGCAGTATTTT. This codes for CASSPYTADTQYF. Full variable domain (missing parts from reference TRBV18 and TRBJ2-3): NAGVMQNPRHLVRRRGQEARLRCSPMKGHSHVYWYRQLPEEGLKFMVYLQKENIIDESGMPKERFSAEFPKEGPSILRIQQVVRGDSAAYFCASSPYTADTQYFGPGTRLTVL.

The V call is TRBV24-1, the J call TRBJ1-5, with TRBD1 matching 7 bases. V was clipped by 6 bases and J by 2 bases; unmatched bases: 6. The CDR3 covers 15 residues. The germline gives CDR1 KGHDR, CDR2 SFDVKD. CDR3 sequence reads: CATSSGGSGNQPQHF. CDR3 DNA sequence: TGTGCCACCAGTTCAGGGGGATCAGGCAATCAGCCCCAGCATTTT.

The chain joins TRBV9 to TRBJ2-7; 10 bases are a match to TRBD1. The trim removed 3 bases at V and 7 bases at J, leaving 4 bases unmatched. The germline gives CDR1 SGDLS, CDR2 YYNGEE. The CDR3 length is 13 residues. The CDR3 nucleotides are TGTGCCAGCAGCGGGGGGACAGGGGTTGAGCAGTACTTC. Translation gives CASSGGTGVEQYF.

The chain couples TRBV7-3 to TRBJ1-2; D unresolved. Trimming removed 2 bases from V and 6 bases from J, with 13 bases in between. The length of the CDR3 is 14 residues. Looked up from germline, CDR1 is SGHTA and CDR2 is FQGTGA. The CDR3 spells CASSLLPQDNGYTF. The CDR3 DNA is TGTGCCAGCAGCTTACTGCCCCAGGATAATGGCTACACCTTC.

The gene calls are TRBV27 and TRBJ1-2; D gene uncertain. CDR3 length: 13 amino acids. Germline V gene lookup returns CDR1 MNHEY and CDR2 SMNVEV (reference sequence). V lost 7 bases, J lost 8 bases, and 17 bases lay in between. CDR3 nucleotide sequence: TGTGCCAGCACCTCGGGAACTGTAAGAGGCTACACCTTC. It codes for CASTSGTVRGYTF.

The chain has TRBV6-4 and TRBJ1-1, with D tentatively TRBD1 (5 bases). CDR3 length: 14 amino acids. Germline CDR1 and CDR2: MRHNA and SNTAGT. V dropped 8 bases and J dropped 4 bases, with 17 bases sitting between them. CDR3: CASGTRGSGTEAFF. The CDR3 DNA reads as TGTGCCAGCGGGACTAGGGGATCCGGCACTGAAGCTTTCTTT.

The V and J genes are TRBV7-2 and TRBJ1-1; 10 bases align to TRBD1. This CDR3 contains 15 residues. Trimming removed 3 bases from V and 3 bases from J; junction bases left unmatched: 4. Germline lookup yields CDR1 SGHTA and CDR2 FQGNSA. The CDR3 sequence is CASSLGQGWDTEAFF. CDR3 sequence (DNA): TGTGCCAGCAGCTTGGGACAGGGGTGGGACACTGAAGCTTTCTTT.

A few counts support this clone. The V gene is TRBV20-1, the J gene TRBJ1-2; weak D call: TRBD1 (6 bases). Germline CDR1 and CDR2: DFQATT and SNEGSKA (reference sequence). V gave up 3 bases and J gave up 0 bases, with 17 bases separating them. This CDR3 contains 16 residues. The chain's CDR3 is CSASSDRRYTNYGYTF. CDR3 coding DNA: TGCAGTGCTAGTTCGGACAGAAGGTATACTAACTATGGCTACACCTTC.

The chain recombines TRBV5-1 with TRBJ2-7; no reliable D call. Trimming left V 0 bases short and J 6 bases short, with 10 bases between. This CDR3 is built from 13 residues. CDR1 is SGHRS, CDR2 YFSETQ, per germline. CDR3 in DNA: TGCGCCAGCAGCTTGGGTACGCCCGGCGAGCAGTACTTC. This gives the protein CASSLGTPGEQYF.

In nucleotides, the CDR3 is TGTGCCACCAGCACCGGGGGGCACGAGCAGTACTTC. It encodes CATSTGGHEQYF. The chain recombines TRBV15 with TRBJ2-7; the D gene is possibly TRBD2 (7 bases). The CDR3 loop spans 12 amino acids. The germline gives CDR1 LNHNV, CDR2 YYDKDF (reference sequence). Trimming left V 4 bases short and J 5 bases short, with 9 bases between.

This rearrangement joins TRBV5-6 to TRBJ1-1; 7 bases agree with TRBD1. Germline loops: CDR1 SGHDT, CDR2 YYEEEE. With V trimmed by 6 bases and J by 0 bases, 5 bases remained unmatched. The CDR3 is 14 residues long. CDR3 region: CASTRGAMNTEAFF. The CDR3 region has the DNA TGTGCCAGCACCAGGGGGGCAATGAACACTGAAGCTTTCTTT.

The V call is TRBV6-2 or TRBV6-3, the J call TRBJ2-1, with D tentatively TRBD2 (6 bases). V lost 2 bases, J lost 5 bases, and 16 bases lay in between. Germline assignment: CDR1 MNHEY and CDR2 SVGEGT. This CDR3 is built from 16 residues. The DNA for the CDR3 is TGTGCCAGCAGTTACCCGAGTATCGGGGGACACAATGAGCAGTTCTTC. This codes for CASSYPSIGGHNEQFF.

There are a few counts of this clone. Here the CDR3 reads CATSRDGAGGTDTQYF. The CDR3 DNA reads as TGTGCCACCAGCAGAGATGGGGCGGGAGGCACAGATACGCAGTATTTT. The chain joins TRBV15 to TRBJ2-3, with 7 bases fitting TRBD2. The CDR3 length is 16 residues. Looked up from germline, CDR1 is LNHNV and CDR2 is YYDKDF (reference sequence). The trim removed 0 bases at V and 1 base at J, leaving 4 bases unmatched.

The CDR3 loop is CASSFILGGENIQYF. CDR3 in DNA: TGCGCCAGCAGCTTTATACTGGGAGGGGAAAACATTCAGTACTTC. The chain couples TRBV5-1 to TRBJ2-4, with 7 bases aligning to TRBD2. Germline V CDR1 and CDR2: SGHRS, YFSETQ. The CDR3 extends over 15 amino acids. The junction had 7 bases not matched to a gene; V was cut back by 2 bases and J by 5 bases.

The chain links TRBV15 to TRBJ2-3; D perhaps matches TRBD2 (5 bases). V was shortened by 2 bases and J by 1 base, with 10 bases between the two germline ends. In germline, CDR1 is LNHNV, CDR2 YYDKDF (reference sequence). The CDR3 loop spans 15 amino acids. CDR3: CATSRPDGGTDTQYF. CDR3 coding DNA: TGTGCCACCAGCAGACCCGACGGGGGCACAGATACGCAGTATTTT.

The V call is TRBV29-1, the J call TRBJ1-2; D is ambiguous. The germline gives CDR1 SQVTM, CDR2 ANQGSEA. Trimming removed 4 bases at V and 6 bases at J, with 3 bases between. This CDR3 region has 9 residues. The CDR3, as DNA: TGCAGCGTTGGCGATGGCTACACCTTC. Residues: CSVGDGYTF.

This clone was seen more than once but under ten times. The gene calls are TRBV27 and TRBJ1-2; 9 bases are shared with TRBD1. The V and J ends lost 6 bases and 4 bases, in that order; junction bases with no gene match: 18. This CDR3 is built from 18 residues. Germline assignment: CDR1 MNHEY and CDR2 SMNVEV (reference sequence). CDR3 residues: CASSSRPGQGGGIYGYTF. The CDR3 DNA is TGTGCCAGCAGCTCACGGCCGGGACAGGGAGGGGGGATCTATGGCTACACCTTC.

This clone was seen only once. CDR3 region: CASSEFAGFEAFF. The CDR3 nucleotides read TGTGCCAGCAGTGAATTTGCTGGCTTCGAAGCTTTCTTT. The chain combines TRBV6-1 with TRBJ1-1; no definite D call. This CDR3 region has 13 residues. Trimming took 2 bases from V and 8 from J, leaving 12 bases between them. Per germline, CDR1 MNHNS and CDR2 SASEGT.

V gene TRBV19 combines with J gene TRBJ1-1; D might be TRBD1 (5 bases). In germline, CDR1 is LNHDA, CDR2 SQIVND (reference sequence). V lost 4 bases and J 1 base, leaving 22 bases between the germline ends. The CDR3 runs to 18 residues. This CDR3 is CASSTGRDWSNQNTEAFF. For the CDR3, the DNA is TGTGCCAGTAGTACCGGGAGGGACTGGAGTAATCAGAACACTGAAGCTTTCTTT.

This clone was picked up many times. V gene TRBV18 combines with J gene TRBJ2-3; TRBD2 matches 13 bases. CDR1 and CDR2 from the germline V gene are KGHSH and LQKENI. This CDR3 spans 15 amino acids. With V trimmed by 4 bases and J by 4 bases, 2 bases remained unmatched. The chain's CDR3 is CASSRTSGSADTQYF. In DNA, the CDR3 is TGTGCCAGCTCACGGACTAGCGGGAGTGCAGATACGCAGTATTTT.

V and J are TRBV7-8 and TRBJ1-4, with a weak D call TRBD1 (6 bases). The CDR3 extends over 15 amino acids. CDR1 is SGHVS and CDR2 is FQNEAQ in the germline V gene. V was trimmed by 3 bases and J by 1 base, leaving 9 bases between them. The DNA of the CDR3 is TGTGCCAGCAGCTTCTCACAGGGAACTAATGAAAAACTGTTTTTT. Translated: CASSFSQGTNEKLFF.

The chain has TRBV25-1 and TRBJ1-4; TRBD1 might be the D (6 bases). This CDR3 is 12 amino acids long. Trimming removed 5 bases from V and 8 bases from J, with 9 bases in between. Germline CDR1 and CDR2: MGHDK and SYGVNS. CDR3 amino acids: CASSPGAEKLFF. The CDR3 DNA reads TGTGCCAGCAGTCCAGGGGCGGAAAAACTGTTTTTT.

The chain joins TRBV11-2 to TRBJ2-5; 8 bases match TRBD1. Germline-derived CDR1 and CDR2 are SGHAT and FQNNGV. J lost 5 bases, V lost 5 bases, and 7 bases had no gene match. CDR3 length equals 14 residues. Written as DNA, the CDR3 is TGTGCCAGCAGCGTCGGACAGGGCGGGGAGACCCAGTACTTC. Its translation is CASSVGQGGETQYF.

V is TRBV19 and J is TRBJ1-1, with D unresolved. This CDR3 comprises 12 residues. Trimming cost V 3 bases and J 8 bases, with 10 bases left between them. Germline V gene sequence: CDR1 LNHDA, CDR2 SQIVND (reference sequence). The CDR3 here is CASSIGKVEAFF. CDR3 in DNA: TGTGCCAGTAGTATCGGGAAGGTGGAAGCTTTCTTT. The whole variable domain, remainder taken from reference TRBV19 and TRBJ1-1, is DGGITQSPKYLFRKEGQNVTLSCEQNLNHDAMYWYRQDPGQGLRLIYYSQIVNDFQKGDIAEGYSVSREKKESFPLTVTSAQKNPTAFYLCASSIGKVEAFFGQGTRLTVV.

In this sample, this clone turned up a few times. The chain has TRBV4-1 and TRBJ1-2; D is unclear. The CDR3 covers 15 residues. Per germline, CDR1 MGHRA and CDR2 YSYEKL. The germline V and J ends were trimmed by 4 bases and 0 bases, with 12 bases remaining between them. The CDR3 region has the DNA TGCGCCAGCAGCCTAGGGAGCCGGGCTAACTATGGCTACACCTTC. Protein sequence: CASSLGSRANYGYTF.